This TCR beta chain was recovered during a study of PD-1 blockade in classical Hodgkin lymphoma. Clones were sequenced by immunoSEQ multiplex PCR, and TCRdb holds only the in-frame ones, with some missing. The sample consists of 35,000 to 45,000 clones, about 70% of them appearing once. CDR3 size: 13 residues. Germline CDR1 and CDR2: SGDLS and YYNGEE. V lost 4 bases and J 7 bases, leaving 15 bases between the germline ends. There was relapse after autologous stem cell transplantation in every patient, and there was variation in brentuximab vedotin exposure. The V gene is TRBV9, the J gene TRBJ2-7, with a possible D match to TRBD2 (5 bases). The sample was peripheral blood mononuclear cells (PBMCs), taken before the second cycle of nivolumab. The origin of this receptor is a human donor with classical Hodgkin lymphoma. CDR3: CASSPSPRREQYF. CDR3 nucleotides: TGTGCCAGCAGCCCGAGCCCTCGGAGGGAGCAGTACTTC.